Included here is one T cell receptor (beta chain) sequence, with context. Its cognate antigen has yet to be identified. The record has no base qualities; no much larger clone is one base away. The source of the sample is a study of graft-versus-host responses after intestinal transplantation (dated by TCRdb to 2020 to 2023). The study in broad terms: Multivisceral, liver-intestinal, or isolated intestinal transplants were received by the recipients. Every recipient was given anti-thymocyte globulin induction, then maintenance tacrolimus and steroids for two to three years. Bulk TCR-beta CDR3 sequencing was used to track graft-versus-host and host-versus-graft alloreactive T cell clones in the graft, circulation and bone marrow after intestinal transplantation. Alloreactive clones were identified by sequencing pre-transplant mixed lymphocyte reaction products and comparing them with unstimulated pre-transplant donor and recipient T cells. A cohort of about 25 intestinal transplant recipients, including one retransplant, was enrolled, and 3 patients lacking pretransplant specimens were excluded. A peak of at least 4% donor T cells among recipient peripheral blood mononuclear cells was the definition used for donor T cell macrochimerism. Rather than being sequenced by the commercial service, samples from three later patients were sequenced in-house on an Illumina MiSeq and processed with MiXCR.

Study-wide conclusions, independent of this receptor: Conclusions were limited by the relatively low number and heterogeneity of intestinal transplant patients. Early after transplant, peak levels of circulating GvH clones were found to be associated with declines in HvG clones. In patients with donor T cell macrochimerism, the allografts had high GvH to HvG T cell clonal ratios. GvH clones turned up in recipient bone marrow, with some appearing earlier in ileal mucosa or blood, a pattern consistent with an intestinal mucosal origin.

Library construction relied on the immunoSEQ multiplex PCR assay. For most patients, genomic DNA was isolated using the Qiagen DNeasy Blood and Tissue Kit and was shipped frozen to Adaptive Biotechnologies for TCR sequencing. High-throughput TCR-beta CDR3 sequencing of genomic DNA from most patients was performed by Adaptive Biotechnologies. As for the original processing: TCR sequencing data for over 15 patients were retrieved from Adaptive's ImmunoSEQ software; a few other patients were processed with MiXCR and VDJtools. CD4 versus CD8 sorting errors were corrected by removing sequences found in both subsets at a frequency ratio below 5:1. CDR3 nucleotide sequences shared between donor and recipient were removed because the origin of such sequences could not be assigned. Alloreactive clones required at least 2-fold expansion over unstimulated cells and minimum CFSE-low frequency of 0.002% (template counts) or 0.001% (read counts). A clone was considered mappable if detected in the sequenced pre-transplant spleen, lymph node, or MLR CFSE-low populations of the donor or recipient. The cumulative frequency of alloreactive clones was calculated as a percentage of all sequences, weighted by copy number. TCRdb obtained this table from immuneACCESS and retained in-frame rearrangements with V and J assigned. These tables miss some clones; where compared with another copy, unresolved V genes account for less than half of the shortfall, and the remainder is unexplained. V and J calls and clone size are given by that table; D and trimming were obtained from the DNA. This sample comprises about 120,000 clones, 90% to 95% of them detected only once. Over 0.1% of the sample goes to the ten largest clones.

This sample's time point label indicates: cells obtained before transplantation from donor or recipient. CD3+CD4+ and CD3+CD8+ populations were FACS-sorted from unstimulated pre-transplant donor and recipient cells taken from spleen or lymph nodes. Sequences were derived from unstimulated CD4+ T cells sorted from spleen or lymph node cells, sampled before intestinal transplant. The sequence derives from a human donor who received an intestinal transplant.

This receptor has the CDR3 CASSRTSGRSHEQFF. The base sequence is TGTGCCAGCAGCAGGACTAGCGGGAGAAGTCATGAGCAGTTCTTC. The chain employs TRBV11-3 and TRBJ2-1, and 13 bases in between align with TRBD2. The germline V gene yields SGHNT for CDR1 and YENEEA for CDR2. Inclusive of the bounding cysteine and phenylalanine, the CDR3 is 15 residues long. Kept here is only the CDR3 DNA, which spans 45 bases and is read in frame from base 1. Here V drops 5 bases and J drops 8 bases, and the junction holds 6 bases not matched to any gene.